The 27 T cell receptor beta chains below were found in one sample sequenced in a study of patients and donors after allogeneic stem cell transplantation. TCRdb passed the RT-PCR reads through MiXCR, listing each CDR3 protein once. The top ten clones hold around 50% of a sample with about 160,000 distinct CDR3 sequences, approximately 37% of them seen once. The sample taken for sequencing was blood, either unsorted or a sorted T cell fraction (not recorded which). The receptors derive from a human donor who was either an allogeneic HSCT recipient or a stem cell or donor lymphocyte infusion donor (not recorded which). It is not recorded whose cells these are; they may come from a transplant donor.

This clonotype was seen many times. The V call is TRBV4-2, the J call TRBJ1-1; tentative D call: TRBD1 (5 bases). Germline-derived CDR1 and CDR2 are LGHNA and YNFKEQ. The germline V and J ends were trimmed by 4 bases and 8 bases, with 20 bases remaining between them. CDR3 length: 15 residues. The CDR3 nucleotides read TGTGCCAGCAGCCCTAAAGGGAACGGAGGGGAGGAAGCTTTCTTT. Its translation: CASSPKGNGGEEAFF.

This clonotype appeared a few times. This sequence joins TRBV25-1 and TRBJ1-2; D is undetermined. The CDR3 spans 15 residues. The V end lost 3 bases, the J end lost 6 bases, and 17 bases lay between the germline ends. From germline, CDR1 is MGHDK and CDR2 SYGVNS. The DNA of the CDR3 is TGTGCCAGCAGTGAGAGTCCGGCGGGGAGGAATGGCTACACCTTC. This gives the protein CASSESPAGRNGYTF.

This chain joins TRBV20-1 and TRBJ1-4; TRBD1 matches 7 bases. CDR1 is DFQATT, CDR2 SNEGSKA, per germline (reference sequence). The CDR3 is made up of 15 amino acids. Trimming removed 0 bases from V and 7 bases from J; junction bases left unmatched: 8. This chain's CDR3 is CSARDLRQGAEKLFF. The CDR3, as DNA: TGCAGTGCTAGAGATTTGAGACAGGGAGCTGAAAAACTGTTTTTT.

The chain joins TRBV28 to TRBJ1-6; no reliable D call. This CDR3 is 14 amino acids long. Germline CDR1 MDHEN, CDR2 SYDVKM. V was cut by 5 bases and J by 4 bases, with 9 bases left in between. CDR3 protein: CASSPTPYNSPLHF. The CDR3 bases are TGTGCCAGCAGTCCGACACCTTATAATTCACCCCTCCACTTT.

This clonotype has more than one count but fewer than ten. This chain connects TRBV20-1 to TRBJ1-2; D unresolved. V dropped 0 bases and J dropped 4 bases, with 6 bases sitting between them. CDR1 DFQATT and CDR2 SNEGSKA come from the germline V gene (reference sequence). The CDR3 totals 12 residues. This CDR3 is CSARDRVYGYTF. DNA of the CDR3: TGCAGTGCTAGAGACCGAGTCTATGGCTACACCTTC.

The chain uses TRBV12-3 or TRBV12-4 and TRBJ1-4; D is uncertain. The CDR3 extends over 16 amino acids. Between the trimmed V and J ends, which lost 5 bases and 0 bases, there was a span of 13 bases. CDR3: CASSPNLLATNEKLFF. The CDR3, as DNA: TGTGCCAGCAGTCCCAATTTACTCGCAACTAATGAAAAACTGTTTTTT.

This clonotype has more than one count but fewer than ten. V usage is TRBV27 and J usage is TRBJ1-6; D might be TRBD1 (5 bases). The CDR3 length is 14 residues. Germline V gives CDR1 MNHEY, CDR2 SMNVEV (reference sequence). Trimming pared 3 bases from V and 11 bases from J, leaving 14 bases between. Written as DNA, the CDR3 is TGTGCCAGCAGTTTCAGGGACGGGCTCGCACCCCTCCACTTT. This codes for CASSFRDGLAPLHF.

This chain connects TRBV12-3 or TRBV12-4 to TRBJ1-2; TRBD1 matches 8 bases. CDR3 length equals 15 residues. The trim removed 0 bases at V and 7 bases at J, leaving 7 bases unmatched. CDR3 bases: TGTGCCAGCAGTTTAGCGGCCAGGGGGCGCGGTGGCTACACCTTC. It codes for CASSLAARGRGGYTF.

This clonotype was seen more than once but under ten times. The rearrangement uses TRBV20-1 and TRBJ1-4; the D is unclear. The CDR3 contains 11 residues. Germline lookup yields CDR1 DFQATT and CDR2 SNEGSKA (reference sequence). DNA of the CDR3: TGCGGAGTGTGTGGGGATGAAAAACTGTTTTTT. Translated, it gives CGVCGDEKLFF.

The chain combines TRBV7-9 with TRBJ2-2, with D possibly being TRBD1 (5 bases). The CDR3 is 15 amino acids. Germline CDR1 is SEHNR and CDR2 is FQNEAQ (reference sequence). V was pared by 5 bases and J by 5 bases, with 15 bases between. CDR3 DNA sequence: TGTGCCAGCAGCCCTATACAGGTCGGGACCGGGGAGCTGTTTTTT. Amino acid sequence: CASSPIQVGTGELFF.

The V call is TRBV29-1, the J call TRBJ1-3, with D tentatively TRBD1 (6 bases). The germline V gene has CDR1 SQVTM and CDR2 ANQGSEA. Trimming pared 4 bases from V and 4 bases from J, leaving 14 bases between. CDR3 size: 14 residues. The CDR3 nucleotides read TGCAGCGTTGCATTCGGGGGGCGCGGAAACACCATATATTTT. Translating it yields CSVAFGGRGNTIYF.

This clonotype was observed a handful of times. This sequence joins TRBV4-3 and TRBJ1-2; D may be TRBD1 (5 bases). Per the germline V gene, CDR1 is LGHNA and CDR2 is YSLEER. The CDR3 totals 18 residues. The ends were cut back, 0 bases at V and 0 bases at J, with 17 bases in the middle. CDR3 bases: TGCGCCAGCAGCCAAGACAGAATACCGGGGCTAGCTAACTATGGCTACACCTTC. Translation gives CASSQDRIPGLANYGYTF.

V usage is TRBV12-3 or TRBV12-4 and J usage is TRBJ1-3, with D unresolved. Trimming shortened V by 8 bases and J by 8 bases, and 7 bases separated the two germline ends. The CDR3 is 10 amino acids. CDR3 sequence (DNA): TGTGCCAGCCTCTTCCACACCATATATTTT. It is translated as CASLFHTIYF.

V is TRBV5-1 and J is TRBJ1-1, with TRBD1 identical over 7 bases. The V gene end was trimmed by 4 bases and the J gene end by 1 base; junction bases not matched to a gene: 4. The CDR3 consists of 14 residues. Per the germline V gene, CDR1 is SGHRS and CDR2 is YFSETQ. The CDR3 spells CASSPRTGNTEAFF. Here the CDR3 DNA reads TGCGCCAGCAGCCCTAGGACAGGGAACACTGAAGCTTTCTTT.

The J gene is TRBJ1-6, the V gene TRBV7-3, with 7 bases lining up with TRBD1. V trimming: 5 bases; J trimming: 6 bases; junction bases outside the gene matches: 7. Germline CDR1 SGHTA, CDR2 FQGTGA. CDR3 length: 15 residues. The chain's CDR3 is CASSVEGTANSPLHF. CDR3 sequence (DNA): TGTGCCAGCAGCGTGGAAGGGACAGCTAATTCACCCCTCCACTTT.

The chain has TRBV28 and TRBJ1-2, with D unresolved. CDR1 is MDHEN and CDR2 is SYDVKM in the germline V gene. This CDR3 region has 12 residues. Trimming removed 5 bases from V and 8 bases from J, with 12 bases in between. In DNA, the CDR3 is TGTGCCAGCAGTCCGCTTAATGGCGGCTACACCTTC. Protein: CASSPLNGGYTF.

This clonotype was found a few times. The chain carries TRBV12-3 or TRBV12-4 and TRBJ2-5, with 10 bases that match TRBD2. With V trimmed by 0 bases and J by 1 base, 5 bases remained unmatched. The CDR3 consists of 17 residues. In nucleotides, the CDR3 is TGTGCCAGCAGTTTAGCGCTAGGGACTAGCGCCCAAGAGACCCAGTACTTC. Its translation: CASSLALGTSAQETQYF.

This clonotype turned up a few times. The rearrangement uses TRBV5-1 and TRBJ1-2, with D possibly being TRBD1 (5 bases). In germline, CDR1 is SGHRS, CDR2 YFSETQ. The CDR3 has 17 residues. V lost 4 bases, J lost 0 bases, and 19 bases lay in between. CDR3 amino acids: CASSPSDLGASNYGYTF. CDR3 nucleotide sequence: TGCGCCAGCAGCCCCTCCGACCTAGGGGCCTCTAACTATGGCTACACCTTC. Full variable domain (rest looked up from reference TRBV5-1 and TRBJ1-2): KAGVTQTPRYLIKTRGQQVTLSCSPISGHRSVSWYQQTPGQGLQFLFEYFSETQRNKGNFPGRFSGRQFSNSRSEMNVSTLELGDSALYLCASSPSDLGASNYGYTFGSGTRLTVV.

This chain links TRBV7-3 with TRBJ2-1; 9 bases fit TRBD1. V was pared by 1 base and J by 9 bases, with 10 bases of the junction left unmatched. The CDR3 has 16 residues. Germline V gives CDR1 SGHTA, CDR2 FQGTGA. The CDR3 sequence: CASSLNGGTGSAEQFF. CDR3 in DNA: TGTGCCAGCAGCTTAAATGGCGGGACAGGGTCGGCTGAGCAGTTCTTC.

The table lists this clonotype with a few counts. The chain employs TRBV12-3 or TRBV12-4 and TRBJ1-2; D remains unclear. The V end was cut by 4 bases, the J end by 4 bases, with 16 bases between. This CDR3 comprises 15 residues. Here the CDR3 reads CASSSSPGRPYGYTF. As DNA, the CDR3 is TGTGCCAGCAGTTCATCCCCCGGACGGCCCTATGGCTACACCTTC.

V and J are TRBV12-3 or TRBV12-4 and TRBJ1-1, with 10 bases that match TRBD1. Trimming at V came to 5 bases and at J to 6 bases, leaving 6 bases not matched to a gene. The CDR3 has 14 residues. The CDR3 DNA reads TGTGCCAGCAGTCCGGACAGGGGGGCAGCTGAAGCTTTCTTT. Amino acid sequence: CASSPDRGAAEAFF.

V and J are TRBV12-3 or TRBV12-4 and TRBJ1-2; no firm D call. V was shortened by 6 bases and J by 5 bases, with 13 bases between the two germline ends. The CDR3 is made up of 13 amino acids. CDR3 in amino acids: CASRGNPRYGYTF. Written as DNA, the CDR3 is TGTGCCAGCAGGGGTAATCCCCGGTATGGCTACACCTTC.

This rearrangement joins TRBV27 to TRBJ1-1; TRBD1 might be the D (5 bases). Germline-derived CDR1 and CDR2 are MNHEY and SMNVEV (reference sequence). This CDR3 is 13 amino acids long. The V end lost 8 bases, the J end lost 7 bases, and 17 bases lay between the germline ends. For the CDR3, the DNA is TGTGCCAGCGCAATCCGGTCGGGGGGTGAAGCTTTCTTT. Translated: CASAIRSGGEAFF.

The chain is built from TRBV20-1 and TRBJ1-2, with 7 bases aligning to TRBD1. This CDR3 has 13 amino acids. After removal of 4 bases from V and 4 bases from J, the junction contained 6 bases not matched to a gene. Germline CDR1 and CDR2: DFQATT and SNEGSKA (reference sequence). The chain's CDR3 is CSATTGDLYGYTF. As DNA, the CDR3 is TGCAGTGCTACAACAGGGGATCTCTATGGCTACACCTTC.

The CDR3 DNA is TGTGCCATCTGGGCACCCGGGAAGAGCTCCTACAATGAGCAGTTCTTC. Protein product: CAIWAPGKSSYNEQFF. V and J are TRBV10-3 and TRBJ2-1, with D possibly being TRBD2 (5 bases). This CDR3 comprises 16 residues. V was trimmed by 8 bases and J by 0 bases, leaving 17 bases between them. The germline V gene has CDR1 ENHRY and CDR2 SYGVKD.

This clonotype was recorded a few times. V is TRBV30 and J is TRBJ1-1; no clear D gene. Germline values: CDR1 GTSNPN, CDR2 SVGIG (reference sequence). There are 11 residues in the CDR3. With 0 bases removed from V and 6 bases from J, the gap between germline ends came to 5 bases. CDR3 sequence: CAWSVLAEAFF. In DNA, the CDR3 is TGTGCCTGGAGTGTACTGGCTGAAGCTTTCTTT. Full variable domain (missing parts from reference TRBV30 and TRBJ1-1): SQTIHQWPATLVQPVGSPLSLECTVEGTSNPNLYWYRQAAGRGLQLLFYSVGIGQISSEVPQNLSASRPQDRQFILSSKKLLLSDSGFYLCAWSVLAEAFFGQGTRLTVV.

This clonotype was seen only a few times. CDR3 amino acids: CATSTGGNTIYF. The DNA for the CDR3 is TGTGCCACCAGCACAGGGGGAAACACCATATATTTT. The chain carries TRBV15 and TRBJ1-3; perhaps TRBD1 as D (5 bases). V shed 4 bases and J shed 4 bases, with 5 bases lying between them. The CDR3 is 12 residues long. The germline CDR1 and CDR2 sequences are LNHNV and YYDKDF (reference sequence). Supplemented by reference TRBV15 and TRBJ1-3, the full variable domain reads DAMVIQNPRYQVTQFGKPVTLSCSQTLNHNVMYWYQQKSSQAPKLLFHYYDKDFNNEADTPDNFQSRRPNTSFCFLDIRSPGLGDTAMYLCATSTGGNTIYFGEGSWLTVV.